This paragraph covers one TCR beta chain sequence. The antigen is undetermined. The source of the sample is a study of shared clonotypes between healthy human individuals. The study, taken as a whole, reports: Sharing of clonotypes among donors was expected to vary with sequencing depth.

CDR1 and CDR2 from the germline V gene are MGHRA and YSYEKL. The CDR3 sequence is 15 residues long. Deletions cut 3 bases from V and 0 bases from J, with 12 bases between. CD45RO-negative cells were positively selected for CCR7, leaving out terminally differentiated effector memory CD45RA+ cells. Each cell subset's genomic DNA was divided evenly among several immunoSEQ plates. Sorted-subset replicate PCR reactions were performed with about 200 ng DNA, corresponding to 25,000 to 35,000 T cell genomes. Sequenced by immunoSEQ multiplex PCR; TCRdb stores in-frame clones only, minus some. The table includes about 1.9 million clones, 93% detected once.

This chain links TRBV4-1 with TRBJ2-7; tentative D call: TRBD1 (5 bases). Sequencing was carried out using naive CD8+ T cells from PBMCs. The clonotype comes from a young man in good health. Some clones in this sample may be carry-over from other donors' samples. For the CDR3, the DNA is TGCGCCAGCAGCCAGGCGGACACGAGCTCCTACGAGCAGTACTTC. It encodes CASSQADTSSYEQYF.